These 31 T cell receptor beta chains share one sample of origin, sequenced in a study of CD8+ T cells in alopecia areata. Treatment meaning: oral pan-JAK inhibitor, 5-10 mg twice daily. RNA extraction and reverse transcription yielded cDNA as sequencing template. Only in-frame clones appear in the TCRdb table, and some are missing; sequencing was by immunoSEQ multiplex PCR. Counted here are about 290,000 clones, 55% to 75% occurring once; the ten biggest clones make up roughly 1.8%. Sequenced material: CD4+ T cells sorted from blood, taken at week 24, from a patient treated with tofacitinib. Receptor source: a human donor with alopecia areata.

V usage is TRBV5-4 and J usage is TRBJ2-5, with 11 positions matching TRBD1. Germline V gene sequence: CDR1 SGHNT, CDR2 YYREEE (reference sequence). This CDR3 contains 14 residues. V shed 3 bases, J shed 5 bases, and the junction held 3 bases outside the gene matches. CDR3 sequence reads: CASSWDRGGETQYF. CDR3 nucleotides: TGTGCCAGCAGCTGGGACAGGGGGGGGGAGACCCAGTACTTC.

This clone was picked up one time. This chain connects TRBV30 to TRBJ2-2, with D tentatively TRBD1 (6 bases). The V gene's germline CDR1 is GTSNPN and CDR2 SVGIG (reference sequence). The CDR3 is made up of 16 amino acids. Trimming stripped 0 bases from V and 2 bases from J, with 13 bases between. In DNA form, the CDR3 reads TGTGCCTGGAGTGTAAAAACAGGGATCAACACCGGGGAGCTGTTTTTT. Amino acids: CAWSVKTGINTGELFF.

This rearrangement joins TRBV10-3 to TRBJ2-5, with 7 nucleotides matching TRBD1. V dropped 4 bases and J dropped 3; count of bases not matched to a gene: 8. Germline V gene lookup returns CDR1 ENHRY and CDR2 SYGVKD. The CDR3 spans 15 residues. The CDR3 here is CAISVRGREKETQYF. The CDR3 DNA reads TGTGCCATCAGTGTAAGGGGGCGCGAGAAAGAGACCCAGTACTTC.

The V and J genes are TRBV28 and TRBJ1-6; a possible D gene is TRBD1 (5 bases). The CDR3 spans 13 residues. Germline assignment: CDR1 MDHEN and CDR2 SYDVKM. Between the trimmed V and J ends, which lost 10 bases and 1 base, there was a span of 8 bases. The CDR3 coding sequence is TGTGCCACATCAGGGTCCTATAATTCACCCCTCCACTTT. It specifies CATSGSYNSPLHF.

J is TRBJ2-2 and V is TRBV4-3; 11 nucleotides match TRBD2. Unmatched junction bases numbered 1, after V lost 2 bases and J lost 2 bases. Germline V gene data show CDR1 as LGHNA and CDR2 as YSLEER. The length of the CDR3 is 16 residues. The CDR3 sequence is CASSQLAGGNTGELFF. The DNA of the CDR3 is TGCGCCAGCAGCCAACTAGCGGGGGGAAACACCGGGGAGCTGTTTTTT.

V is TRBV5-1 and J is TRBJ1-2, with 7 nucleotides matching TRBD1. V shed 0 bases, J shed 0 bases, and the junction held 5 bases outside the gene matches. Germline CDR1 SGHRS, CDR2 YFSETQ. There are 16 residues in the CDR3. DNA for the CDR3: TGCGCCAGCAGCTTGGGGGACAGAATAGCTAACTATGGCTACACCTTC. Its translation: CASSLGDRIANYGYTF.

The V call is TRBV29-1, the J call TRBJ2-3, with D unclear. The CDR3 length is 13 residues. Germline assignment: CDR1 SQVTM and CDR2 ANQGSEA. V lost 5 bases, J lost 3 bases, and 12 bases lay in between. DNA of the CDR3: TGCAGCGTTTTGGCTAGGATTACAGATACGCAGTATTTT. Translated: CSVLARITDTQYF.

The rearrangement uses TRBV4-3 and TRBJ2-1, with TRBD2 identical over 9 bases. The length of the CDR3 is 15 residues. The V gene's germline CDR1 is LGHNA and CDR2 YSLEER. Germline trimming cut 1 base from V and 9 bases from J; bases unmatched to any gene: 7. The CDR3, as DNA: TGCGCCAGCAGCCAAGCGGGCGGGGGGGCCTCTGAGCAGTTCTTC. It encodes CASSQAGGGASEQFF.

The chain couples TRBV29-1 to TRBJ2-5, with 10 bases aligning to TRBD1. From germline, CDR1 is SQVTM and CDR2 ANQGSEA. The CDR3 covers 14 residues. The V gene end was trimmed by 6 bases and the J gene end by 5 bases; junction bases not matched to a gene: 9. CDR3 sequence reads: CSVSGTGVAETQYF. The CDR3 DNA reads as TGCAGCGTGTCCGGGACAGGGGTGGCGGAGACCCAGTACTTC.

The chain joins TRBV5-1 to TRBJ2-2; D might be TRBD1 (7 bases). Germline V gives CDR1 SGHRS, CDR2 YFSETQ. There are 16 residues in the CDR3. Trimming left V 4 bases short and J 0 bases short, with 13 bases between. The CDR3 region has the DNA TGCGCCAGCAGCCCGGGCGGGACAGCGAACACCGGGGAGCTGTTTTTT. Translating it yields CASSPGGTANTGELFF.

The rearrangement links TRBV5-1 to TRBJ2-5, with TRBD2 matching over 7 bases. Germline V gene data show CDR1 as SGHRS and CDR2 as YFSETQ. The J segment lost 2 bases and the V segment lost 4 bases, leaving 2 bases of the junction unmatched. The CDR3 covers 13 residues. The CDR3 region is CASSAGGQETQYF. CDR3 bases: TGCGCCAGCAGCGCCGGGGGGCAAGAGACCCAGTACTTC.

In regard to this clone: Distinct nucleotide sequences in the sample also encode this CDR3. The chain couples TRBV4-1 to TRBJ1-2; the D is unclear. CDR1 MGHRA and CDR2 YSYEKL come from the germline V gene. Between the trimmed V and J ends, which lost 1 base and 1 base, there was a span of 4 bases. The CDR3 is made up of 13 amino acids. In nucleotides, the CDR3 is TGCGCCAGCAGCCAAGGACTTAACTATGGCTACACCTTC. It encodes CASSQGLNYGYTF.

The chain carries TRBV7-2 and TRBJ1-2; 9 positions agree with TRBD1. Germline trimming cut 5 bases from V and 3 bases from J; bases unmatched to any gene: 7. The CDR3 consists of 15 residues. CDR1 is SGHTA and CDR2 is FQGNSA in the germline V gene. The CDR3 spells CASSLDRDRDYGYTF. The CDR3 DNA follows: TGTGCCAGCAGCCTCGACCGGGACAGGGACTATGGCTACACCTTC.

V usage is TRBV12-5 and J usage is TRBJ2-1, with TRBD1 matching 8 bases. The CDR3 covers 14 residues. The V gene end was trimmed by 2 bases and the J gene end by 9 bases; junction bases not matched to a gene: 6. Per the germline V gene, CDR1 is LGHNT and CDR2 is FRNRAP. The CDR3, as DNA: TGTGCTAGTGGTTTGCGCGGACAGGGAGGTGAGCAGTTCTTC. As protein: CASGLRGQGGEQFF.

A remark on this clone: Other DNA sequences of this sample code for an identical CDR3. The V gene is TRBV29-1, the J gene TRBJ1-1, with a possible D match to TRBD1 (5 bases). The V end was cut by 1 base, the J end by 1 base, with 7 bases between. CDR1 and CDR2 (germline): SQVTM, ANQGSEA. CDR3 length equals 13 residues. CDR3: CSVEGQTNTEAFF. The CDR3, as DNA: TGCAGCGTTGAAGGACAGACGAACACTGAAGCTTTCTTT.

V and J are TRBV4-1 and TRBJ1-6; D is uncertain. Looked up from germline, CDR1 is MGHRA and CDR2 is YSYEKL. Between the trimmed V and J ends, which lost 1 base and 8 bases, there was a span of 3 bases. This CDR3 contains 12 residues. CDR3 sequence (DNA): TGCGCCAGCAGCCAAGTCGATTCACCCCTCCACTTT. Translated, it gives CASSQVDSPLHF.

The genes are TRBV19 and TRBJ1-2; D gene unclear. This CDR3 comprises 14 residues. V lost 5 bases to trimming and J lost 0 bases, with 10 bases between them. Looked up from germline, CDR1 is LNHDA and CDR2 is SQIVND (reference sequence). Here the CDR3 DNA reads TGTGCCAGTAGTCCCGTCACTTCTAACTATGGCTACACCTTC. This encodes CASSPVTSNYGYTF.

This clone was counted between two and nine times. DNA for the CDR3: TGTGCCAGTAGTATCCGGGGCCAGAACACTGAAGCTTTCTTT. Protein product: CASSIRGQNTEAFF. The chain recombines TRBV19 with TRBJ1-1; D perhaps matches TRBD1 (5 bases). Germline loops: CDR1 LNHDA, CDR2 SQIVND (reference sequence). The V end was cut by 3 bases, the J end by 1 base, with 9 bases between. The CDR3 spans 14 residues.

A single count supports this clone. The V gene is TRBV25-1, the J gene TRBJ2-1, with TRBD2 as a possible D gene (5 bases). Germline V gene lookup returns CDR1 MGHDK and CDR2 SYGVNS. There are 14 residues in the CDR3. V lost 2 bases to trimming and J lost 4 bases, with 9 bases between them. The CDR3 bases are TGTGCCAGCAGTGAAACGGGAATTTACAATGAGCAGTTCTTC. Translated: CASSETGIYNEQFF.

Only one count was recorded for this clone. This CDR3 is CAWVERAQSPLHF. The DNA for the CDR3 is TGTGCCTGGGTGGAAAGGGCCCAATCACCCCTCCACTTT. The rearrangement links TRBV30 to TRBJ1-6; no clear D gene. This CDR3 comprises 13 residues. V was shortened by 5 bases and J by 10 bases, with 15 bases between the two germline ends. Germline V gives CDR1 GTSNPN, CDR2 SVGIG (reference sequence).

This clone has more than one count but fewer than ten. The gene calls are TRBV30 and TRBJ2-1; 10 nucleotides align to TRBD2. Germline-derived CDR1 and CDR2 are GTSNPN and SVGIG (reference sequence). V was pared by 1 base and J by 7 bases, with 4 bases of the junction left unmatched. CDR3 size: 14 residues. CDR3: CAWSAGLADNEQFF. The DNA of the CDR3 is TGTGCCTGGAGTGCTGGACTAGCGGATAATGAGCAGTTCTTC.

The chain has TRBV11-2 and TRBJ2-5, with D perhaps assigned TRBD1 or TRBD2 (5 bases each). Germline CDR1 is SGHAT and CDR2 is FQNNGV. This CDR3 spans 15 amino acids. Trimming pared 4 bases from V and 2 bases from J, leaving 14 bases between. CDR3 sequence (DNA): TGTGCCAGCAGCTCGCCGGGACGAGGACAAGAGACCCAGTACTTC. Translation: CASSSPGRGQETQYF. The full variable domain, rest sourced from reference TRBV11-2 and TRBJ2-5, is EAGVAQSPRYKIIEKRQSVAFWCNPISGHATLYWYQQILGQGPKLLIQFQNNGVVDDSQLPKDRFSAERLKGVDSTLKIQPAKLEDSAVYLCASSSPGRGQETQYFGPGTRLLVL.

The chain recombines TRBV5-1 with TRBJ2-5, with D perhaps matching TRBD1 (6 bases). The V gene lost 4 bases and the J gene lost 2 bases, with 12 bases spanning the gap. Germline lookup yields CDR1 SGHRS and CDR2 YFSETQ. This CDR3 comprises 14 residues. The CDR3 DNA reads TGCGCCAGCAGCCGACAGACAGGACAAGAGACCCAGTACTTC. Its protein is CASSRQTGQETQYF.

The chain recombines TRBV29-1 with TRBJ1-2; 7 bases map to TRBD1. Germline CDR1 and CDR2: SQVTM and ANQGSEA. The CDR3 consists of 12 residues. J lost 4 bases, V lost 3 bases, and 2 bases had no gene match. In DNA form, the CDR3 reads TGCAGCGTTGAGACAGGGAGCTATGGCTACACCTTC. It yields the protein CSVETGSYGYTF. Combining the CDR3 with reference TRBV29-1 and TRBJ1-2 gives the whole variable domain SAVISQKPSRDICQRGTSLTIQCQVDSQVTMMFWYRQQPGQSLTLIATANQGSEATYESGFVIDKFPISRPNLTFSTLTVSNMSPEDSSIYLCSVETGSYGYTFGSGTRLTVV.

CDR3 amino acids: CASSAGTLEGEQYF. CDR3 sequence (DNA): TGCGCCAGCAGCGCCGGGACCCTCGAGGGGGAGCAGTACTTC. V usage is TRBV5-1 and J usage is TRBJ2-7; tentatively, D is TRBD1 or TRBD2 (5 bases each). Germline CDR1 reads SGHRS; CDR2 reads YFSETQ. The V end lost 4 bases, the J end lost 7 bases, and 18 bases lay between the germline ends. The CDR3 loop spans 14 amino acids.

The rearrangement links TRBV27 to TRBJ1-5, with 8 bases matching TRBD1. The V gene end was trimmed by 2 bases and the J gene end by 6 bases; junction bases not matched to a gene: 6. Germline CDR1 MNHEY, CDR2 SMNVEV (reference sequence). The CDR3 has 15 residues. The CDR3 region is CASSLRQGTTQPQHF. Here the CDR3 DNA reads TGTGCCAGCAGTTTACGACAGGGGACGACTCAGCCCCAGCATTTT.

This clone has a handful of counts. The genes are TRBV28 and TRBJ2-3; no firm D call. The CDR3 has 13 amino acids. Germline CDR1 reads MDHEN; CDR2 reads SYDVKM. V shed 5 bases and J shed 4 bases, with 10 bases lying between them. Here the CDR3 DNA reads TGTGCCAGCAGTCTGTCCACGCCAGATACGCAGTATTTT. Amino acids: CASSLSTPDTQYF.

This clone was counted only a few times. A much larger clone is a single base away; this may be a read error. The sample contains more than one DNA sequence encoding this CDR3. CDR3 nucleotide sequence: TGTGCCAGCAGCTTTAATTCACCCCTCCACTTT. This gives the protein CASSFNSPLHF. The chain carries TRBV7-2 and TRBJ1-6; D is ambiguous. V was shortened by 3 bases and J by 6 bases, with 0 bases between the two germline ends. The CDR3 has 11 amino acids. Germline assignment: CDR1 SGHTA and CDR2 FQGNSA.

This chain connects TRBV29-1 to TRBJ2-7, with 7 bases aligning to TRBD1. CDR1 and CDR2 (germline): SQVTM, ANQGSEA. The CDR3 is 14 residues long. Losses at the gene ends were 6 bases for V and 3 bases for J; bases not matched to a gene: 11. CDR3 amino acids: CSVDKQGTGYEQYF. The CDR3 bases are TGCAGCGTAGATAAACAGGGGACGGGCTACGAGCAGTACTTC.

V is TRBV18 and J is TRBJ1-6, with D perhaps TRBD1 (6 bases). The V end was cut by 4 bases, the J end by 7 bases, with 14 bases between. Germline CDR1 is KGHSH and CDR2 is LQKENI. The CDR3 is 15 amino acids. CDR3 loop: CASSLKDSTNSPLHF. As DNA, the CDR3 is TGTGCCAGCTCACTAAAGGACAGTACGAATTCACCCCTCCACTTT.

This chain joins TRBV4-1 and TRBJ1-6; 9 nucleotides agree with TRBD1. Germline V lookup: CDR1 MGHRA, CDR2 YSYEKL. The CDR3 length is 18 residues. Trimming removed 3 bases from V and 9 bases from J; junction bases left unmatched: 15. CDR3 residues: CASSQHNRGQALGSPLHF. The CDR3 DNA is TGCGCCAGCAGCCAGCACAACAGGGGGCAGGCGTTGGGTTCACCCCTCCACTTT.